The rows below give T cell receptor beta chains drawn from one sample of a study of T cell responses to AZD1222 COVID-19 vaccine. Using immunoSEQ multiplex PCR, the repertoire was profiled, and TCRdb retains in-frame clones only, with some absent. The sample includes about 110,000 clones, 94% of them seen just once. This specimen was peripheral blood, taken 28 days after the second AZD1222 dose. Receptors originate from an adult who received the AZD1222 COVID-19 vaccine. The CDR3 runs from the conserved cysteine through the conserved F or W. D genes are given only for firm matches. A clone size is listed for some rows: how often the clone was seen (once, few, many), or a class if it is expanded.

V	J	size	D	CDR3	DNA
TRBV19	TRBJ1-6	-	-	CASSPRGRGRLHSPLHF	TGTGCCAGTAGTCCTAGGGGAAGGGGACGGCTCCATTCACCCCTCCACTTT
TRBV29-1	TRBJ1-1	-	-	CSAGEGGDTEAFF	TGCAGCGCAGGCGAGGGTGGAGACACTGAAGCTTTCTTT
TRBV30	TRBJ1-5	-	-	CAWSVLGRGTQPQHF	TGTGCCTGGAGTGTTCTCGGACGGGGGACGCAGCCCCAGCATTTT
TRBV6-2/TRBV6-3	TRBJ2-7	-	TRBD2	CASSYQPGLAALEQYF	TGTGCCAGCAGTTATCAGCCGGGACTAGCGGCTTTAGAGCAGTACTTC
TRBV18	TRBJ1-1	-	TRBD1	CASSPGNRGETEAFF	TGTGCCAGCTCACCAGGAAACAGGGGTGAGACTGAAGCTTTCTTT
TRBV5-8	TRBJ2-7	-	-	CASSVGTSFEQYF	TGTGCCAGCAGCGTGGGAACCTCCTTCGAGCAGTACTTC
TRBV5-8	TRBJ2-1	-	-	CASSFLRASGTKAEQFF	TGTGCCAGCAGCTTCCTTCGAGCCTCTGGGACCAAGGCTGAGCAGTTCTTC
TRBV27	TRBJ1-5	-	-	CASSDSTDGNQPQHF	TGTGCCAGCAGCGACTCCACGGATGGCAATCAGCCCCAGCATTTT
TRBV7-2	TRBJ1-5	-	-	CASSLGQGQPQHF	TGTGCCAGCAGCTTAGGCCAGGGGCAGCCCCAGCATTTT
TRBV18	TRBJ1-1	-	TRBD1	CASSPGQGSTGWAFF	TGTGCCAGCTCACCGGGGCAGGGGTCGACAGGGTGGGCTTTCTTT
TRBV2	TRBJ2-2	-	-	CASSAQLNTGELFF	TGTGCCAGCAGTGCACAACTAAACACCGGGGAGCTGTTTTTT
TRBV6-5	TRBJ1-4	-	-	CASSPRGEKLFF	TGTGCCAGCAGTCCCCGCGGGGAAAAACTGTTTTTT
TRBV5-1	TRBJ2-1	few	-	CASSWNTGTGFNEQFF	TGCGCCAGCAGCTGGAACACAGGGACCGGGTTCAATGAGCAGTTCTTC
TRBV11-2	TRBJ1-4	-	-	CASSNAEGRGPRMFF	TGTGCCAGCAGCAACGCTGAGGGGCGGGGCCCTAGAATGTTTTTT
TRBV3-1/TRBV3-2	TRBJ1-5	-	-	CASSQTLGNQPQHF	TGTGCCAGCAGCCAGACCCTAGGGAATCAGCCCCAGCATTTT
TRBV11-2	TRBJ1-2	-	-	CASSFEGGAFLNYGYTF	TGTGCCAGCAGCTTCGAGGGGGGGGCTTTCTTGAACTATGGCTACACCTTC
TRBV4-1	TRBJ1-1	-	-	CASSQTQGRTNTEAFF	TGCGCCAGCAGCCAAACGCAGGGCAGGACGAACACTGAAGCTTTCTTT
TRBV4-1	TRBJ2-7	-	-	CASSQDPRNTYEQYF	TGCGCCAGCAGCCAAGATCCCAGAAACACCTACGAGCAGTACTTC
TRBV29-1	TRBJ1-1	-	-	CSVKERAGNTEAFF	TGCAGCGTCAAAGAGAGGGCGGGTAACACTGAAGCTTTCTTT
TRBV19	TRBJ1-2	few	-	CASNRAIEGYTF	TGTGCCAGTAATAGGGCAATTGAAGGCTACACCTTC
TRBV7-6	TRBJ1-1	-	TRBD1	CASSLGPQGGTTEAFF	TGTGCCAGCAGCTTAGGGCCACAGGGGGGAACCACTGAAGCTTTCTTT
TRBV24-1	TRBJ2-1	-	-	CATSDTGHGDEQFF	TGTGCCACCAGTGATACTGGACACGGGGATGAGCAGTTCTTC
TRBV3-1/TRBV3-2	TRBJ2-7	-	-	CASSSHGTPYEQYF	TGTGCCAGCAGCTCACATGGGACTCCGTACGAGCAGTACTTC
TRBV3-1/TRBV3-2	TRBJ1-3	-	TRBD1	CASSPPGQGSGNTIYF	TGTGCCAGCAGCCCTCCGGGACAGGGCTCTGGAAACACCATATATTTT
TRBV18	TRBJ1-5	-	-	CASSPGSDQPQHF	TGTGCCAGCTCACCAGGTTCCGATCAGCCCCAGCATTTT
TRBV7-9	TRBJ1-2	-	-	CASSLRAANYGYTF	TGTGCCAGCAGCCTTCGTGCGGCCAACTATGGCTACACCTTC
TRBV29-1	TRBJ2-7	-	TRBD2	CSVEDPVAGEPYF	TGCAGCGTTGAAGATCCCGTAGCGGGGGAGCCGTACTTC